The clone carrying this T cell receptor (beta chain) was found many times. CDR3 length: 15 residues. V shed 5 bases, J shed 1 base, and the junction held 6 bases outside the gene matches. This sample stems from a study of T cells in Graves' hyperthyroidism and ophthalmopathy. The CDR3 regions of TCR beta were amplified from RNA transcripts. When the TCR CDR3 underwent first-round RT-PCR, the HTBI primer set was used. TCRdb reanalysed the multiplex PCR reads using MiXCR and keeps one entry per CDR3 protein. The data show more than 150,000 distinct CDR3 sequences, more than 15% seen once. Specimen: blood. The sequence was collected from a woman aged 50 to 60 with Graves' hyperthyroidism. V gene TRBV12-3 or TRBV12-4 combines with J gene TRBJ2-3, with 7 positions matching TRBD1. The CDR3 sequence: CASSASGTGTDTQYF. DNA for the CDR3: TGTGCCAGCAGTGCCTCCGGGACAGGCACAGATACGCAGTATTTT.